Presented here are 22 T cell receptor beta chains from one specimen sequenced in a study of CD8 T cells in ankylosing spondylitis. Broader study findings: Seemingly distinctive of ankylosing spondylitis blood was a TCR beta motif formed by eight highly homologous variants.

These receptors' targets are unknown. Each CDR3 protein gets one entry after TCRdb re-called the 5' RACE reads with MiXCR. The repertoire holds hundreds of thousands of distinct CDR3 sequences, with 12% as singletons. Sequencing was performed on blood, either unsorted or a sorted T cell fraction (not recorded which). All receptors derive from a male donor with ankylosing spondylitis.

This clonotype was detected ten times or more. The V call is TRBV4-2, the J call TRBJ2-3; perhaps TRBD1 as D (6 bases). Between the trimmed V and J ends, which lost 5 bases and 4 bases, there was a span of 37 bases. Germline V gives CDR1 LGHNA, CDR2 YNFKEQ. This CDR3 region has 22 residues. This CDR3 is CASSKRTQGPTGTAHASDTQYF. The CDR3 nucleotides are TGTGCCAGCAGCAAGAGAACACAGGGACCTACGGGAACCGCACACGCATCAGATACGCAGTATTTT.

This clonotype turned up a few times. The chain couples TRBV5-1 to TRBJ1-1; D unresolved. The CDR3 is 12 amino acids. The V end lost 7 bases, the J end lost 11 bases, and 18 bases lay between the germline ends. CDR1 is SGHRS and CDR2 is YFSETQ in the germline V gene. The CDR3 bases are TGCGCCAGCGCCAATGAGGGTCCGGGGGCTTTCTTT. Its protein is CASANEGPGAFF.

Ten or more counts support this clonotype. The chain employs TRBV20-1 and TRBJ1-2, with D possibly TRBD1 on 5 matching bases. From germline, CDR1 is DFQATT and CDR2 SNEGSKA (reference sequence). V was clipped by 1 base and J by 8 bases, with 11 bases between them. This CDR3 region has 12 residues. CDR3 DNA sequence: TGCAGTGCTAGAGTATTCGGGGACGGCTACACCTTC. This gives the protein CSARVFGDGYTF.

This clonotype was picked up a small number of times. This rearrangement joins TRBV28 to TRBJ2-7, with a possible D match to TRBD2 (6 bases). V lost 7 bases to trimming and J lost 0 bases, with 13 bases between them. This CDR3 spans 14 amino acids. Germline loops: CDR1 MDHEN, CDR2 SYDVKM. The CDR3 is CASIESGPSYEQYF. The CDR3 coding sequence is TGTGCCAGCATAGAGAGCGGGCCCTCCTACGAGCAGTACTTC.

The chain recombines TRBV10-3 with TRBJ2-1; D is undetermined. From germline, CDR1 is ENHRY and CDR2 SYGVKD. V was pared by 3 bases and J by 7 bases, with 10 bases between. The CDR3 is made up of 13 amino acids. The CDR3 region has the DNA TGTGCCATCAGTGAAGGCAGTAGGAATGAGCAGTTCTTC. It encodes CAISEGSRNEQFF.

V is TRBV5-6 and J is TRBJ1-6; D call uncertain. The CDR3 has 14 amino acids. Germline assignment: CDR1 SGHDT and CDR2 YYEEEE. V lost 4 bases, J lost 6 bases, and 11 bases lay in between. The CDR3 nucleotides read TGTGCCAGCAGCCGCGTGAGGAGTAATTCACCCCTCCACTTT. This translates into CASSRVRSNSPLHF.

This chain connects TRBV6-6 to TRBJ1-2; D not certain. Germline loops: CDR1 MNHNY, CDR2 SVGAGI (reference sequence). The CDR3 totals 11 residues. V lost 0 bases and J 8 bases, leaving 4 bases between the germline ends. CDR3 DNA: TGTGCCAGCAGTTACTCCGCGGGCTACACCTTC. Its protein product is CASSYSAGYTF.

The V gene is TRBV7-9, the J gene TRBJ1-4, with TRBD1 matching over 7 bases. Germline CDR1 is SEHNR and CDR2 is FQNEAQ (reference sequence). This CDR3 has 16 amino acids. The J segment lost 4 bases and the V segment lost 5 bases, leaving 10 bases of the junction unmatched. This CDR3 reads CASSIGTVPNNEKLFF. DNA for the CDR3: TGTGCCAGCAGCATAGGGACAGTCCCGAATAATGAAAAACTGTTTTTT.

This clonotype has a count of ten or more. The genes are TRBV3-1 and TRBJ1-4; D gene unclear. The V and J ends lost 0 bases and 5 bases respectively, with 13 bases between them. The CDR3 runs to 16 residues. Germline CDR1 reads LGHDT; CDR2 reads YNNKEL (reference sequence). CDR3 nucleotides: TGTGCCAGCAGCCAAGATCGGGGTTTACGAAATGAAAAACTGTTTTTT. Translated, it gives CASSQDRGLRNEKLFF.

CDR3 nucleotide sequence: TGCGCCAGCAGTTTCGCTAGCGGCTACAATGAGCAGTTCTTC. This translates into CASSFASGYNEQFF. This rearrangement joins TRBV5-1 to TRBJ2-1; TRBD2 agrees at 7 bases. This CDR3 comprises 14 residues. Per germline, CDR1 SGHRS and CDR2 YFSETQ. The V segment lost 5 bases and the J segment 3 bases; nucleotides outside the gene matches: 5.

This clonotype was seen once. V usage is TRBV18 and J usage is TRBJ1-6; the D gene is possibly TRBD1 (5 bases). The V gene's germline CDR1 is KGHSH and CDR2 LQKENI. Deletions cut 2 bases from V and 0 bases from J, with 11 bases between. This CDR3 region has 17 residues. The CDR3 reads CASSPTGGSSYNSPLHF. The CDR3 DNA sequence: TGTGCCAGCTCACCAACTGGGGGGAGCTCCTATAATTCACCCCTCCACTTT.

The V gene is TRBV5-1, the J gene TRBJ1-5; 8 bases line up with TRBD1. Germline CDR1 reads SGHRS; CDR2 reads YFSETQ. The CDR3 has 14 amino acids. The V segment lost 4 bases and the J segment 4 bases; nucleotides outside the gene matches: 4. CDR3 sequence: CASSVGQANQPQHF. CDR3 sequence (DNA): TGCGCCAGCAGCGTGGGACAGGCTAATCAGCCCCAGCATTTT.

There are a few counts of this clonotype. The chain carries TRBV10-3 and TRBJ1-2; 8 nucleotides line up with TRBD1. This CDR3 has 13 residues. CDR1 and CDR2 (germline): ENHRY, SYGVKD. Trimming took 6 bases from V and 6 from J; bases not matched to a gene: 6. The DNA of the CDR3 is TGTGCCATCAGAATGGGACAGGTCGATGGCTACACCTTC. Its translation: CAIRMGQVDGYTF.

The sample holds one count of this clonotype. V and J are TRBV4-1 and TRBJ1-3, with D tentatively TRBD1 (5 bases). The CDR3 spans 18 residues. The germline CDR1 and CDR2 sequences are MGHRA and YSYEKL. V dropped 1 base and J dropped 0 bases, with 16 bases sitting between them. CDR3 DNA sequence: TGCGCCAGCAGCCAAGTCCTCTCAGGACACAGCTCTGGAAACACCATATATTTT. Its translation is CASSQVLSGHSSGNTIYF.

DNA for the CDR3: TGTGCCAGCAGTGAGGGGGGTAGTGAGCAGTTCTTC. Protein sequence: CASSEGGSEQFF. The chain couples TRBV2 to TRBJ2-1, with D possibly being TRBD2 (6 bases). The ends were cut back, 3 bases at V and 9 bases at J, with 9 bases in the middle. Per the germline V gene, CDR1 is SNHLY and CDR2 is FYNNEI. The CDR3 has 12 amino acids.

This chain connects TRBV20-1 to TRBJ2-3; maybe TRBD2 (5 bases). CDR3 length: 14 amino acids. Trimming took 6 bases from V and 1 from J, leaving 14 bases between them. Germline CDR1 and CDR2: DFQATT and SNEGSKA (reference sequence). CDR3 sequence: CSASLGGGTDTQYF. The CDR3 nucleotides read TGCAGTGCCAGCCTAGGAGGAGGCACAGATACGCAGTATTTT.

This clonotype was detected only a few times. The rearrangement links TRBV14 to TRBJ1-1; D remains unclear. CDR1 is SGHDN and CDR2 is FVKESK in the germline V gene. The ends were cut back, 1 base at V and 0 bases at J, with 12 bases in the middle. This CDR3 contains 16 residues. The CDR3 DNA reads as TGTGCCAGCAGCCAAGGCCTTGGGAGCCTGAACACTGAAGCTTTCTTT. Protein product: CASSQGLGSLNTEAFF.

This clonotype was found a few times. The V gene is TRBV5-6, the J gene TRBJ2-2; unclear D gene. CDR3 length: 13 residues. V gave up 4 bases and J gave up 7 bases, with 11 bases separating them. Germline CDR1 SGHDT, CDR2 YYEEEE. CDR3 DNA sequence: TGTGCCAGCAGCCAACGCCCGGGCGGGGAGCTGTTTTTT. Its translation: CASSQRPGGELFF.

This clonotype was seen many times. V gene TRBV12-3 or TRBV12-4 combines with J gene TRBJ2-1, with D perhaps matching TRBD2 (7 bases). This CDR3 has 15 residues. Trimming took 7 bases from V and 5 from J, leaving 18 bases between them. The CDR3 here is CASNSPGGGHNEQFF. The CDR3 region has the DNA TGTGCCAGCAACTCCCCGGGGGGCGGTCACAATGAGCAGTTCTTC.

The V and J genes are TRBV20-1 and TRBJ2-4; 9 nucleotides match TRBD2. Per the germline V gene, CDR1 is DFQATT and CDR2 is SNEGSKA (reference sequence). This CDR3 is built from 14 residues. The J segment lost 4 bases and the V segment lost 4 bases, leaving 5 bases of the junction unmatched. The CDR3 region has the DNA TGCAGTGCTACCGTGGCGGGGGGGAAAAACATTCAGTACTTC. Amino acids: CSATVAGGKNIQYF.

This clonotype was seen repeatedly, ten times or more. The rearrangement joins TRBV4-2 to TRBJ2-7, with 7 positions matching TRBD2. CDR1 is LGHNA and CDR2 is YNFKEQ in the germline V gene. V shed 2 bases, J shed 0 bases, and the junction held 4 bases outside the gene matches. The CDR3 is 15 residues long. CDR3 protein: CASSQLAESSYEQYF. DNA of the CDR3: TGTGCCAGCAGCCAACTAGCGGAAAGCTCCTACGAGCAGTACTTC.

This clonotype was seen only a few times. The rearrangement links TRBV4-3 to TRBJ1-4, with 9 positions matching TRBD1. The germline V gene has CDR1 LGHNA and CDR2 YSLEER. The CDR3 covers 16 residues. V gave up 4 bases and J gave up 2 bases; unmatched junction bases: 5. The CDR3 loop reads CASSRGQGTTNEKLFF. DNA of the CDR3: TGCGCCAGCAGCCGCGGACAGGGGACGACTAATGAAAAACTGTTTTTT.